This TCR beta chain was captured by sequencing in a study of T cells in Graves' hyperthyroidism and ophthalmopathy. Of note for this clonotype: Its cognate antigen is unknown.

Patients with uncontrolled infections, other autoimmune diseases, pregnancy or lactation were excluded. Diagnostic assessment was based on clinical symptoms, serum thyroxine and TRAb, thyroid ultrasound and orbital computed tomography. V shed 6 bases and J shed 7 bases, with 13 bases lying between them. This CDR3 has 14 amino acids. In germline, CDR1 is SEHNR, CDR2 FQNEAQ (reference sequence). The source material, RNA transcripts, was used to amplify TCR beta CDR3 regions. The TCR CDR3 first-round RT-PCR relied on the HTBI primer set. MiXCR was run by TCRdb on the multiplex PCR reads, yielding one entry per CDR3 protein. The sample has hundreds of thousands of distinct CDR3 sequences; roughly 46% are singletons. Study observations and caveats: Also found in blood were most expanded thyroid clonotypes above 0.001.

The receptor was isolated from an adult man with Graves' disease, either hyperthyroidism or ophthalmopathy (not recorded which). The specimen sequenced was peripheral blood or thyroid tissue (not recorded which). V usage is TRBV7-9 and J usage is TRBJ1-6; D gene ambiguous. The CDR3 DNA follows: TGTGCCAGCAGTTTGGGCGGATGGAATTCACCCCTCCACTTT. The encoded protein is CASSLGGWNSPLHF. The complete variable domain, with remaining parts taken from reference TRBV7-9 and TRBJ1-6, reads DTGVSQNPRHKITKRGQNVTFRCDPISEHNRLYWYRQTLGQGPEFLTYFQNEAQLEKSRLLSDRFSAERPKGSFSTLEIQRTEQGDSAMYLCASSLGGWNSPLHFGNGTRLTVT.